Sequencing of this TCR beta chain was carried out in a study of blood T cell repertoires in COVID-19. Whole-study context: PBMCs, B-cell-depleted T cells, or T cells were the source of the cDNA or gDNA that made up the material.

The protocol was immunoSEQ multiplex PCR, while the TCRdb copy is restricted to in-frame clones and leaves out a portion. Of around 300,000 clones in the sample, over 75% were seen once. Two negative PCRs, clearance, or symptom resolution had been documented for recovered Cohort 3 donors. Germline CDR1 is SGHRS and CDR2 is YFSETQ. CDR3 length: 14 amino acids. V shed 5 bases, J shed 4 bases, and the junction held 9 bases outside the gene matches. The V and J genes are TRBV5-1 and TRBJ2-7; 7 bases map to TRBD2. The clonotype comes from a woman younger than 45 who had recovered from COVID-19. Material for sequencing was PBMCs or T cells enriched from blood (not recorded which). The CDR3 loop reads CASSLGGGGYEQYF. The CDR3 DNA reads TGCGCCAGCAGTCTGGGCGGGGGTGGATACGAGCAGTACTTC.